These 8 T cell receptor beta chains share one sample of origin, sequenced in a study of shared T cell receptors in the human thymus. The repertoire was sequenced with immunoSEQ multiplex PCR; TCRdb's copy has only in-frame clones and lacks some. The sample includes under 450,000 clones, 85% to 95% of them seen just once. Sequencing input: thymocytes. The receptors derive from a human donor.

The CDR3 sequence is CASSLSYNEQFF. DNA of the CDR3: TGCGCCAGCAGCTTATCATACAATGAGCAGTTCTTC. The chain combines TRBV5-1 with TRBJ2-1, with D unclear. Germline lookup yields CDR1 SGHRS and CDR2 YFSETQ. Trimming cost V 2 bases and J 4 bases, with 4 bases left between them. This CDR3 is built from 12 residues.

The chain employs TRBV5-1 and TRBJ2-7, with TRBD2 identical over 15 bases. The CDR3 runs to 19 residues. Germline V gives CDR1 SGHRS, CDR2 YFSETQ. The junction had 11 bases not matched to a gene; V was cut back by 4 bases and J by 0 bases. For the CDR3, the DNA is TGCGCCAGCAGCGTAGGGACTAGCGGGAGGCCTCCACACTCCTACGAGCAGTACTTC. Amino acid sequence: CASSVGTSGRPPHSYEQYF.

J is TRBJ2-1 and V is TRBV6-4; 8 bases line up with TRBD2. The CDR3 extends over 16 amino acids. The trim removed 6 bases at V and 5 bases at J, leaving 12 bases unmatched. CDR1 is MRHNA and CDR2 is SNTAGT in the germline V gene. CDR3 loop: CASRKRAAGGNNEQFF. The CDR3 DNA sequence: TGTGCCAGCAGGAAGAGGGCGGCGGGAGGTAACAATGAGCAGTTCTTC.

The rearrangement uses TRBV27 and TRBJ1-4; D gene ambiguous. The CDR3 covers 14 residues. CDR1 is MNHEY and CDR2 is SMNVEV in the germline V gene (reference sequence). V shed 2 bases and J shed 11 bases, with 15 bases lying between them. CDR3 residues: CASSLKGASGKLFF. CDR3 DNA: TGTGCCAGCAGTTTAAAAGGAGCCTCCGGGAAACTGTTTTTT.

V gene TRBV7-5 combines with J gene TRBJ1-2. TRBV7-5 is a listed pseudogene. The CDR3 covers 18 residues. The chain's CDR3 is CARSFGSSPTISGDGYTF. The CDR3 DNA reads TGTGCCAGAAGCTTTGGATCTAGCCCCACCATCAGCGGGGATGGCTACACCTTC.

The chain is built from TRBV30 and TRBJ2-1; weak D call: TRBD2 (7 bases). V was cut by 8 bases and J by 7 bases, with 21 bases left in between. Germline CDR1 GTSNPN, CDR2 SVGIG (reference sequence). The CDR3 runs 14 residues. This CDR3 reads CAEGGPGEHNEQFF. The CDR3 DNA follows: TGTGCCGAGGGGGGGCCAGGGGAGCATAATGAGCAGTTCTTC.

This chain connects TRBV9 to TRBJ2-7; a possible D gene is TRBD2 (6 bases). CDR1 is SGDLS, CDR2 YYNGEE, per germline. This CDR3 spans 11 amino acids. Trimming shortened V by 0 bases and J by 11 bases, and 9 bases separated the two germline ends. CDR3 sequence: CASSVVGEEYF. The CDR3 DNA reads as TGTGCCAGCAGCGTAGTTGGGGAGGAGTACTTC. The full variable domain, its missing parts supplied by reference TRBV9 and TRBJ2-7, is DSGVTQTPKHLITATGQRVTLRCSPRSGDLSVYWYQQSLDQGLQFLIQYYNGEERAKGNILERFSAQQFPDLHSELNLSSLELGDSALYFCASSVVGEEYFGPGTRLTVT.

Comment on this clone: A junction boundary mismatches the germline segment, possibly from a read error. This sequence joins TRBV5-6 and TRBJ1-4; 7 bases match TRBD1. There are 14 residues in the CDR3. Germline V gives CDR1 SGHDT, CDR2 YYEEEE. In DNA, the CDR3 is TGTGCCAGCACCTTGACAGGGACTAATGAAAAACTGTTTTTT. Encoded protein: CASTLTGTNEKLFF. The full variable domain, in which reference TRBV5-6 and TRBJ1-4 provide the parts outside the CDR3, is DAGVTQSPTHLIKTRGQQVTLRCSPKSGHDTVSWYQQALGQGPQFIFQYYEEEERQRGNFPDRFSGHQFPNYSSELNVNALLLGDSALYLCASTLTGTNEKLFFGSGTQLSVL.